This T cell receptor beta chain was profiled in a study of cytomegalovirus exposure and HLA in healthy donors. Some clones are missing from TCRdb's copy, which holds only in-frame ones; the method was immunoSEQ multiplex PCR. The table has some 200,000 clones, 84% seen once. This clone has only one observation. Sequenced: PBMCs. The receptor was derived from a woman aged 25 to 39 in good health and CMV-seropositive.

CDR3 in DNA: TGTGCCAGCAGTTACCTGACTAGGGTGTACAATGAGCAGTTCTTC. Translated, it gives CASSYLTRVYNEQFF. This chain joins TRBV6-5 and TRBJ2-1, with a tentative D call TRBD2 (6 bases). The length of the CDR3 is 15 residues. V lost 2 bases to trimming and J lost 4 bases, with 12 bases between them. Germline CDR1 reads MNHEY; CDR2 reads SVGAGI.